This is a list of T cell receptor beta chains from one sample in a study of OX40 agonist ivuxolimab in advanced cancers. The method was immunoSEQ multiplex PCR; TCRdb's version includes in-frame clones alone and lacks a portion of them. The sample consists of some 60,000 clones, over 70% of them appearing once. Material: CD4+ or CD8+ T cells sorted from blood, obtained in a trial of the OX40 agonist ivuxolimab. The origin of the receptors is an adult with an advanced solid tumor such as melanoma, head and neck, liver or kidney cancer. CDR3s include the opening cysteine and the closing phenylalanine or tryptophan. Each record gives: clone size, J gene, V gene, D gene, CDR3 protein, CDR3 DNA. The D gene is left open where the match is weak. Size is omitted from some rows. Given values are once, few, many or a class for expanded clones.

NA,TRBJ2-5,TRBV15,NA,CATSRGRETQYF,TGTGCCACCAGCAGAGGTCGGGAGACCCAGTACTTC
NA,TRBJ2-2,TRBV7-9,TRBD2,CASSRTSGAANTGELFF,TGTGCCAGCAGCCGGACTAGCGGGGCCGCGAACACCGGGGAGCTGTTTTTT
NA,TRBJ2-3,TRBV2,NA,CASSEAILTDTQYF,TGTGCCAGCAGTGAAGCTATTCTCACAGATACGCAGTATTTT
NA,TRBJ1-6,TRBV2,TRBD1,CASRPTGAEGSPLHF,TGTGCCAGCAGACCGACAGGGGCCGAGGGTTCACCCCTCCACTTT
NA,TRBJ2-1,TRBV5-1,NA,CASSLGIGNEQFF,TGCGCCAGCAGCTTGGGGATAGGTAATGAGCAGTTCTTC
NA,TRBJ2-1,TRBV5-1,TRBD2,CASSISIAGGLGEQFF,TGCGCCAGCTCTATTTCTATAGCGGGAGGTCTCGGTGAGCAGTTCTTC
NA,TRBJ1-2,TRBV5-4,TRBD1,CASSPRGQGAGGYTF,TGTGCCAGCAGCCCGAGGGGACAGGGGGCAGGCGGCTACACCTTC
NA,TRBJ2-3,TRBV4-2,NA,CASSQGLDTQYF,TGTGCCAGCAGCCAAGGCCTAGATACGCAGTATTTT
NA,TRBJ1-3,TRBV5-1,NA,CASSPGSPSSGNTIYF,TGCGCCAGCAGCCCTGGCAGTCCTAGCTCTGGAAACACCATATATTTT
once,TRBJ2-4,TRBV2,TRBD2,CASGASGRNIQYF,TGTGCCAGCGGCGCTAGCGGGAGGAACATTCAGTACTTC
NA,TRBJ2-2,TRBV9,NA,CASSVVQVHTGELFF,TGTGCCAGCAGCGTAGTACAGGTCCACACCGGGGAGCTGTTTTTT
medium-sized,TRBJ2-1,TRBV19,NA,CASSSQGDYNEQFF,TGTGCCAGTAGTTCCCAGGGCGATTACAATGAGCAGTTCTTC
NA,TRBJ2-5,TRBV9,NA,CASSVATEETQYF,TGTGCCAGCAGCGTAGCTACGGAAGAGACCCAGTACTTC
NA,TRBJ1-2,TRBV30,NA,CAWSSPGGANYGYTF,TGTGCCTGGAGTTCCCCCGGGGGTGCTAACTATGGCTACACCTTC
NA,TRBJ2-3,TRBV10-3,NA,CAISPGAGTDTQYF,TGTGCCATCAGCCCAGGGGCGGGCACAGATACGCAGTATTTT
NA,TRBJ2-7,TRBV14,TRBD2,CASSLLAGAEQYF,TGTGCCAGCAGCCTCCTAGCGGGAGCCGAGCAGTACTTC
NA,TRBJ2-3,TRBV2,TRBD2,CASSGAGGQTDTQYF,TGTGCCAGCAGCGGAGCGGGAGGGCAGACAGATACGCAGTATTTT
NA,TRBJ2-5,TRBV14,TRBD2,CASSQVSGGYQETQYF,TGTGCCAGCAGCCAAGTGTCCGGGGGGTATCAAGAGACCCAGTACTTC
NA,TRBJ1-1,TRBV11-3,NA,CASSPGGEVTEAFF,TGTGCCAGCAGCCCCGGGGGGGAGGTGACTGAAGCTTTCTTT
NA,TRBJ2-7,TRBV30,TRBD2,CAWSLGARTSGRMGEQYF,TGTGCCTGGAGTCTAGGCGCGAGGACTAGCGGGAGGATGGGCGAGCAGTACTTC
NA,TRBJ2-1,TRBV7-8,NA,CASSLAGAVNEQFF,TGTGCCAGCAGCTTAGCGGGAGCCGTGAATGAGCAGTTCTTC
NA,TRBJ2-2,TRBV18,TRBD1,CASSPKDRVATGELFF,TGTGCCAGCTCACCAAAGGACAGGGTCGCCACCGGGGAGCTGTTTTTT
NA,TRBJ1-2,TRBV4-3,TRBD1,CASSLLGQGRGYTF,TGCGCCAGCAGCCTCCTAGGACAGGGTAGGGGCTACACCTTC
NA,TRBJ1-2,TRBV27,NA,CASSGGSNYGYTF,TGTGCCAGCAGTGGCGGGAGTAACTATGGCTACACCTTC
NA,TRBJ1-1,TRBV5-4,TRBD1,CASSSGQGALNTEAFF,TGTGCCAGCAGCTCTGGACAGGGGGCACTGAACACTGAAGCTTTCTTT
NA,TRBJ1-5,TRBV2,NA,CASTRRIGQLSNQPQHF,TGTGCCAGCACTCGTCGAATCGGACAGCTTAGCAATCAGCCCCAGCATTTT